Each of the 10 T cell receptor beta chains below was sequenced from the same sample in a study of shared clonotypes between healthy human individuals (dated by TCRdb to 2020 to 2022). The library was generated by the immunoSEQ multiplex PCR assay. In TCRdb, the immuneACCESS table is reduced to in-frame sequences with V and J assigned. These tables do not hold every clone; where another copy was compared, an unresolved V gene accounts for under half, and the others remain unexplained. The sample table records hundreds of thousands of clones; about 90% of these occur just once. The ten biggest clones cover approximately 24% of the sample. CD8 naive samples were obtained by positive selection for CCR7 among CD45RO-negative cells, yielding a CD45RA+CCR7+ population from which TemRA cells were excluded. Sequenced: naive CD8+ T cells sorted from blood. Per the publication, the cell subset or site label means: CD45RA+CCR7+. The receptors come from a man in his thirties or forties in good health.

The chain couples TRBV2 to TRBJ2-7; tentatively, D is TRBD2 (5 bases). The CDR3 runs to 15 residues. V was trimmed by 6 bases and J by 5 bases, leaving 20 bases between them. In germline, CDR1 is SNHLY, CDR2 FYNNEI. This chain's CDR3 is CASRKGLRVADEQYF. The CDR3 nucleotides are TGTGCCAGCAGGAAAGGACTGCGCGTCGCCGACGAGCAGTACTTC.

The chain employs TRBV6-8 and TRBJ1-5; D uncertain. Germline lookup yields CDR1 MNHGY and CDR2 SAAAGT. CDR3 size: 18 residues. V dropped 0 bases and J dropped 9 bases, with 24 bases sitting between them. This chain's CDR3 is CASSYSTFSSPSMRPQHF. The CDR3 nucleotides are TGTGCCAGCAGTTACTCGACTTTCTCCAGCCCGTCAATGAGGCCCCAGCATTTT.

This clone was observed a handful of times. The CDR3 DNA follows: TGTGCCAGCAGCGACAGGGATTACACTGAAGCTTTCTTT. It encodes CASSDRDYTEAFF. The rearrangement joins TRBV9 to TRBJ1-1; possibly TRBD1 for D (6 bases). The CDR3 runs 13 residues. Trimming pared 3 bases from V and 3 bases from J, leaving 9 bases between. Per the germline V gene, CDR1 is SGDLS and CDR2 is YYNGEE.

CDR3 sequence (DNA): TGTGCCAGCAGCTCCCCGGTGGGGCCCCTTTCCTACGAGCAGTACTTC. Amino acid sequence: CASSSPVGPLSYEQYF. The chain carries TRBV7-9 and TRBJ2-7; D is possibly TRBD1 (5 bases). CDR1 and CDR2 (germline): SEHNR, FQNEAQ (reference sequence). This CDR3 region has 16 residues. The V and J ends lost 4 bases and 1 base respectively, with 17 bases between them.

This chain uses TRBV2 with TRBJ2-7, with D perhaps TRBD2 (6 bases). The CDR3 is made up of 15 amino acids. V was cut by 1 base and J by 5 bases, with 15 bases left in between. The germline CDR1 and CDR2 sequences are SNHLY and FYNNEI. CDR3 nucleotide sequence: TGTGCCAGCAGTGAAGGGCGGGGCGTAGGGAACGAGCAGTACTTC. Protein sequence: CASSEGRGVGNEQYF.

The CDR3 sequence is CASSPGVRELFF. The CDR3 DNA reads as TGTGCCAGCAGCCCCGGGGTTAGGGAGCTGTTTTTT. This rearrangement joins TRBV7-9 to TRBJ2-2, with TRBD2 as a possible D gene (5 bases). CDR1 and CDR2 (germline): SEHNR, FQNEAQ (reference sequence). This CDR3 has 12 amino acids. Trimming pared 5 bases from V and 9 bases from J, leaving 10 bases between.

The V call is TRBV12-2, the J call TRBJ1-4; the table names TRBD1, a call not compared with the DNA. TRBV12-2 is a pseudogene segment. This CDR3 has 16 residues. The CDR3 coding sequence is TGTGCAAGTCGCCTTGAGTTCCCCAGGGCTAAAGAAAAACTGTTTTTT. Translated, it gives CASRLEFPRAKEKLFF.

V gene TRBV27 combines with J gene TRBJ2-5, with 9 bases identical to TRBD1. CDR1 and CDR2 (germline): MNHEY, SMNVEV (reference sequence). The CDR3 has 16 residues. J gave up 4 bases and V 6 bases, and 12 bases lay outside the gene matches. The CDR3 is CASSSQDRGIGETQYF. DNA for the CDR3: TGTGCCAGCAGCTCCCAGGACAGGGGAATAGGAGAGACCCAGTACTTC.

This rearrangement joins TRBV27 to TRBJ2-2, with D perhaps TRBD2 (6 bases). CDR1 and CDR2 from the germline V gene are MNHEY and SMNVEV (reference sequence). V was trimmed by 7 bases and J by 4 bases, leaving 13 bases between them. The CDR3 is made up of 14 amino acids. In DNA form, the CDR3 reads TGTGCCAGCACGGACTACCCCTCCACCGGGGAGCTGTTTTTT. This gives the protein CASTDYPSTGELFF.

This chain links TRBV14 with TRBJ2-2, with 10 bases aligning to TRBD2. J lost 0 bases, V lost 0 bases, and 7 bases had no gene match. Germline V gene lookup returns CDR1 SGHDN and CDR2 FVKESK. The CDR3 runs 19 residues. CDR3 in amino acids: CASSQDHGLAAANTGELFF. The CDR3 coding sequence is TGTGCCAGCAGCCAAGATCACGGACTAGCGGCCGCGAACACCGGGGAGCTGTTTTTT.